A selection of T cell receptor beta chains follows, all from one sample in a study of OX40 agonist ivuxolimab in advanced cancers. Assay used: immunoSEQ multiplex PCR; TCRdb lists only in-frame clones, some missing. The table has 15,000 to 20,000 clones, around three quarters seen once. This material consisted of CD4+ or CD8+ T cells sorted from blood, taken in a trial of the OX40 agonist ivuxolimab. The receptors here all came from an adult with an advanced solid tumor such as melanoma, head and neck, liver or kidney cancer. The CDR3 runs from the conserved cysteine through the conserved F or W. Fields, in order: clone size, J gene, D gene, V gene, CDR3 DNA, CDR3 protein. The D gene is left open where the match is weak. Part of the rows lack a size; the others show once, few, many or a class for expanded clones.

clone size: NA; J gene: TRBJ1-5; D gene: NA; V gene: TRBV7-2; CDR3 DNA: TGTGCCAGCAGCTTAGAACCAGGTAACAATCAGCCCCAGCATTTT; CDR3 protein: CASSLEPGNNQPQHF
clone size: NA; J gene: TRBJ2-1; D gene: TRBD2; V gene: TRBV19; CDR3 DNA: TGTGCCAGTAGTTTAGGGCTAGCGGTAAACTACAATGAGCAGTTCTTC; CDR3 protein: CASSLGLAVNYNEQFF
clone size: NA; J gene: TRBJ2-2; D gene: TRBD2; V gene: TRBV7-2; CDR3 DNA: TGTGCCAGCAGCTCCTCGGGGGGGCTAACCGGGGAGCTGTTTTTT; CDR3 protein: CASSSSGGLTGELFF
clone size: NA; J gene: TRBJ1-3; D gene: NA; V gene: TRBV5-4; CDR3 DNA: TGTGCCAGCAGCGAGAGAAGGACGGGCTCTGGAAACACCATATATTTT; CDR3 protein: CASSERRTGSGNTIYF
clone size: NA; J gene: TRBJ2-3; D gene: TRBD2; V gene: TRBV11-2; CDR3 DNA: TGTGCCAGCTTGGGACTAGCGGGGGGAACAGATACGCAGTATTTT; CDR3 protein: CASLGLAGGTDTQYF
clone size: few; J gene: TRBJ1-1; D gene: NA; V gene: TRBV19; CDR3 DNA: TGTGCCAGTAGTATAGCGGTCGGGGTACGGACTGAAGCTTTCTTT; CDR3 protein: CASSIAVGVRTEAFF
clone size: NA; J gene: TRBJ2-1; D gene: NA; V gene: TRBV29-1; CDR3 DNA: TGCAGCGTTGAAGATCAAGAGTATGAGCAGTTCTTC; CDR3 protein: CSVEDQEYEQFF
clone size: NA; J gene: TRBJ2-7; D gene: NA; V gene: TRBV28; CDR3 DNA: TGTGCCAGCAGTGACTCGGACACCGCCTACGAGCAGTACTTC; CDR3 protein: CASSDSDTAYEQYF
clone size: NA; J gene: TRBJ2-7; D gene: NA; V gene: TRBV6-5; CDR3 DNA: TGTGCCAGCAGTCCGGGACACTCCTACGAGCAGTACTTC; CDR3 protein: CASSPGHSYEQYF
clone size: NA; J gene: TRBJ2-7; D gene: TRBD1; V gene: TRBV5-4; CDR3 DNA: TGTGCCAGCAGCCCGGACAGGGCCTACGAGCAGTACTTC; CDR3 protein: CASSPDRAYEQYF
clone size: NA; J gene: TRBJ1-5; D gene: NA; V gene: TRBV6-6; CDR3 DNA: TGTGCCAGCAATTTCGTAGATGATAGGGACAATCAGCCCCAGCATTTT; CDR3 protein: CASNFVDDRDNQPQHF
clone size: NA; J gene: TRBJ2-1; D gene: NA; V gene: TRBV2; CDR3 DNA: TGTGCCAGCAACCAGTACAATGAGCAGTTCTTC; CDR3 protein: CASNQYNEQFF
clone size: NA; J gene: TRBJ1-1; D gene: NA; V gene: TRBV4-1; CDR3 DNA: TGCGCCAGCAGCCAGCCGAGCCACATCATGAACACTGAAGCTTTCTTT; CDR3 protein: CASSQPSHIMNTEAFF
clone size: once; J gene: TRBJ2-5; D gene: NA; V gene: TRBV6-5; CDR3 DNA: TGTGCCAGCAGCCGCCGGGACTACCAAGAGACCCAGTACTTC; CDR3 protein: CASSRRDYQETQYF
clone size: NA; J gene: TRBJ2-5; D gene: NA; V gene: TRBV14; CDR3 DNA: TGTGCCAGCAGCCACTCAGAGGGGTACCAAGAGACCCAGTACTTC; CDR3 protein: CASSHSEGYQETQYF
clone size: NA; J gene: TRBJ2-7; D gene: TRBD1; V gene: TRBV27; CDR3 DNA: TGTGCCAGCAGTTTGACAGGGACCTACGAGCAGTACTTC; CDR3 protein: CASSLTGTYEQYF
clone size: few; J gene: TRBJ1-5; D gene: NA; V gene: TRBV21-1; CDR3 DNA: TGTGCCAGCAGGACAGATAGCAATCAGCCCCAGCATTTT; CDR3 protein: CASRTDSNQPQHF
clone size: NA; J gene: TRBJ2-1; D gene: NA; V gene: TRBV11-3; CDR3 DNA: TGTGCCAGCAGCCCGGGTTGGGGGTCCTCCTACAATGAGCAGTTCTTC; CDR3 protein: CASSPGWGSSYNEQFF
clone size: NA; J gene: TRBJ2-1; D gene: NA; V gene: TRBV5-8; CDR3 DNA: TGTGCCAGCAGCTCCGGGGGTTCCTACAATGAGCAGTTCTTC; CDR3 protein: CASSSGGSYNEQFF
clone size: NA; J gene: TRBJ2-1; D gene: TRBD2; V gene: TRBV27; CDR3 DNA: TGTGCCAGCAGTTTATCGGGACTAGCGTACAATGAGCAGTTCTTC; CDR3 protein: CASSLSGLAYNEQFF
clone size: NA; J gene: TRBJ2-7; D gene: NA; V gene: TRBV5-4; CDR3 DNA: TGTGCCAGCAGCTTGGGGCTAGAATCTTACGAGCAGTACTTC; CDR3 protein: CASSLGLESYEQYF
clone size: NA; J gene: TRBJ2-1; D gene: NA; V gene: TRBV29-1; CDR3 DNA: TGCAGCGTTGATGACCCTTTGGGGGAGCAGTTCTTC; CDR3 protein: CSVDDPLGEQFF
clone size: NA; J gene: TRBJ2-7; D gene: NA; V gene: TRBV27; CDR3 DNA: TGTGCCAGCAGTTGGGAAGGGAGCTCCTACGAGCAGTACTTC; CDR3 protein: CASSWEGSSYEQYF
clone size: once; J gene: TRBJ2-2; D gene: NA; V gene: TRBV21-1; CDR3 DNA: TGTGCCATCCTCCGGGGTGGGGAGAACACCGGGGAGCTGTTTTTT; CDR3 protein: CAILRGGENTGELFF
clone size: NA; J gene: TRBJ1-6; D gene: NA; V gene: TRBV5-6; CDR3 DNA: TGTGCCAGCAGCCAAAGAAATTCACCCCTCCACTTT; CDR3 protein: CASSQRNSPLHF
clone size: NA; J gene: TRBJ2-1; D gene: NA; V gene: TRBV19; CDR3 DNA: TGTGCCAGTAGTATAGAGGGAAACTTAGGCGGCAACAATGAGCAGTTCTTC; CDR3 protein: CASSIEGNLGGNNEQFF
clone size: NA; J gene: TRBJ1-2; D gene: TRBD1; V gene: TRBV6-5; CDR3 DNA: TGTGCCAGCAGGCTAGACAGGGGTCAAAACTATGGCTACACCTTC; CDR3 protein: CASRLDRGQNYGYTF
clone size: NA; J gene: TRBJ2-2; D gene: TRBD1; V gene: TRBV5-8; CDR3 DNA: TGTGCCAGCCGGCCGACAGGGGGGGTCACCGGGGAGCTGTTTTTT; CDR3 protein: CASRPTGGVTGELFF
clone size: medium-sized; J gene: TRBJ2-3; D gene: TRBD1; V gene: TRBV6-4; CDR3 DNA: TGTGCCAGCAGTCCCGGGACAGGGGAAACAGATACGCAGTATTTT; CDR3 protein: CASSPGTGETDTQYF
clone size: NA; J gene: TRBJ2-1; D gene: TRBD1; V gene: TRBV6-6; CDR3 DNA: TGTGCCAGCAGTTGGCAGGGGGCTTACAATGAGCAGTTCTTC; CDR3 protein: CASSWQGAYNEQFF
clone size: NA; J gene: TRBJ2-3; D gene: NA; V gene: TRBV6-8; CDR3 DNA: TGTGCCAGCAGTCTGGCTAAATTTGGGTCATACGATACGCAGTATTTT; CDR3 protein: CASSLAKFGSYDTQYF
clone size: few; J gene: TRBJ1-3; D gene: NA; V gene: TRBV5-6; CDR3 DNA: TGTGCCAGCACCCCCTCCGGCGGTCTCGGGCTAAATGCTGGAAACACCATATATTTT; CDR3 protein: CASTPSGGLGLNAGNTIYF
clone size: NA; J gene: TRBJ1-2; D gene: NA; V gene: TRBV4-3; CDR3 DNA: TGCGCCAGCAGCCAAGATCCCGTAGTTGACTATGGCTACACCTTC; CDR3 protein: CASSQDPVVDYGYTF
clone size: NA; J gene: TRBJ1-2; D gene: NA; V gene: TRBV9; CDR3 DNA: TGTGCCAGCAGCGTAGCTTTAATTGATACAGGGCAAGTAAGGGGCTACACCTTC; CDR3 protein: CASSVALIDTGQVRGYTF
clone size: NA; J gene: TRBJ2-1; D gene: TRBD2; V gene: TRBV29-1; CDR3 DNA: TGCAGCGTTGGGCCTAGCGGGGCCAATGAGCAGTTCTTC; CDR3 protein: CSVGPSGANEQFF
clone size: NA; J gene: TRBJ1-2; D gene: NA; V gene: TRBV25-1; CDR3 DNA: TGTGCCAGCAGTGATAGCGGGATCGACTATGGCTACACCTTC; CDR3 protein: CASSDSGIDYGYTF
clone size: few; J gene: TRBJ2-1; D gene: NA; V gene: TRBV6-6; CDR3 DNA: TGTGCCAGCAGTTGGGAGGGGGGGGGCAGGAAATTCTTC; CDR3 protein: CASSWEGGGRKFF
clone size: few; J gene: TRBJ1-5; D gene: NA; V gene: TRBV27; CDR3 DNA: TGTGCCAGCAGTTGGGGGCCCAATCAGCCCCAGCATTTT; CDR3 protein: CASSWGPNQPQHF
clone size: NA; J gene: TRBJ2-5; D gene: NA; V gene: TRBV4-1; CDR3 DNA: TGCGCCAGCAGCCAAGACGAGGAGACCCAGTACTTC; CDR3 protein: CASSQDEETQYF
clone size: once; J gene: TRBJ2-3; D gene: TRBD2; V gene: TRBV28; CDR3 DNA: TGTGCCAGCAGTTTAAGCGGGGGAAGCACAGATACGCAGTATTTT; CDR3 protein: CASSLSGGSTDTQYF
clone size: few; J gene: TRBJ2-5; D gene: TRBD2; V gene: TRBV7-2; CDR3 DNA: TGCGCCAGCAGCCAAGATTTCCCCCTGGCGGGGGGGCTCCCGTACTTC; CDR3 protein: CASSQDFPLAGGLPYF
clone size: NA; J gene: TRBJ2-2; D gene: TRBD1; V gene: TRBV28; CDR3 DNA: TGTGCCAGCAGAACGGGACAGTCGAACACCGGGGAGCTGTTTTTT; CDR3 protein: CASRTGQSNTGELFF
clone size: NA; J gene: TRBJ2-7; D gene: TRBD2; V gene: TRBV27; CDR3 DNA: TGTGCCAGCAGCCCCGGGACTAGCGGGACCTACGAGCAGTACTTC; CDR3 protein: CASSPGTSGTYEQYF
clone size: NA; J gene: TRBJ1-1; D gene: NA; V gene: TRBV5-5; CDR3 DNA: TGTGCCAGCAGCTTGTCGCGGGTTTTCACTGAAGCTTTCTTT; CDR3 protein: CASSLSRVFTEAFF
clone size: NA; J gene: TRBJ2-7; D gene: TRBD2; V gene: TRBV6-5; CDR3 DNA: TGTGCCAGCAGTCCCCCGACCGGCTGGGGGGGGGAGCAGTACTTC; CDR3 protein: CASSPPTGWGGEQYF
clone size: once; J gene: TRBJ2-7; D gene: NA; V gene: TRBV30; CDR3 DNA: TGTGCCTGGAGTGTAACGTCCTACGAGCAGTACTTC; CDR3 protein: CAWSVTSYEQYF
clone size: NA; J gene: TRBJ2-3; D gene: TRBD2; V gene: TRBV5-4; CDR3 DNA: TGTGCCAGCAGCTCAATACTCAGCGGGGGGGCCTCAGATACGCAGTATTTT; CDR3 protein: CASSSILSGGASDTQYF
clone size: NA; J gene: TRBJ2-7; D gene: NA; V gene: TRBV4-1; CDR3 DNA: TGCGCCAGCAGCCAAGATCGAGACTACGAGCAGTACTTC; CDR3 protein: CASSQDRDYEQYF
clone size: few; J gene: TRBJ2-1; D gene: NA; V gene: TRBV25-1; CDR3 DNA: TGTGCCAGCAGTGGGGGGGTACCTGAGCAGTTCTTC; CDR3 protein: CASSGGVPEQFF
clone size: NA; J gene: TRBJ2-1; D gene: NA; V gene: TRBV27; CDR3 DNA: TGTGCCAGCAGTAATCCGTCTGGGAATGAGCAGTTCTTC; CDR3 protein: CASSNPSGNEQFF
clone size: medium-sized; J gene: TRBJ2-5; D gene: NA; V gene: TRBV29-1; CDR3 DNA: TGCAGCGTTGAAGAGGGTAGGGAGACCCAGTACTTC; CDR3 protein: CSVEEGRETQYF
clone size: NA; J gene: TRBJ2-3; D gene: NA; V gene: TRBV4-3; CDR3 DNA: TGCGCCAGCAGCCAAGATAACGGGGGCGGAGATACGCAGTATTTT; CDR3 protein: CASSQDNGGGDTQYF
clone size: few; J gene: TRBJ1-4; D gene: NA; V gene: TRBV6-1; CDR3 DNA: TGTGCCAGCAGGTACATTAATGAAAAACTGTTTTTT; CDR3 protein: CASRYINEKLFF
clone size: NA; J gene: TRBJ2-3; D gene: TRBD1; V gene: TRBV7-8; CDR3 DNA: TGTGCCAGCAGCCCTCAGATTGGGACAGTCAACACAGATACGCAGTATTTT; CDR3 protein: CASSPQIGTVNTDTQYF
clone size: medium-sized; J gene: TRBJ2-3; D gene: NA; V gene: TRBV30; CDR3 DNA: TGTGCCTGGAGTGATCCGATCGATACGCAGTATTTT; CDR3 protein: CAWSDPIDTQYF
clone size: NA; J gene: TRBJ1-5; D gene: NA; V gene: TRBV19; CDR3 DNA: TGTGCCAGTAGTATTGCAGGCCCTGATTCCTACTGGCCCCAGCATTTT; CDR3 protein: CASSIAGPDSYWPQHF
clone size: once; J gene: TRBJ2-7; D gene: NA; V gene: TRBV7-6; CDR3 DNA: TGTGCCAGCAGTCAGGACGGTTCCTACGAGCAGTACTTC; CDR3 protein: CASSQDGSYEQYF